The 24 T cell receptor beta chains presented below share a single source sample, sequenced in a study of cytomegalovirus exposure and HLA in healthy donors. Both 60 Vbeta primers and 13 Jbeta primers went into the PCR. Clones were sequenced by immunoSEQ multiplex PCR, and TCRdb holds only the in-frame ones, with some missing. The top ten hold 5% to 7.5% of the sample, which has 150,000 or so clones, approximately 82% seen once. The sequencing sample was made of PBMCs. These receptors were obtained from a man between 50 and 59 years old in good health and CMV-seropositive.

The chain carries TRBV5-6 and TRBJ1-2; 9 bases are a match to TRBD1. Trimming took 2 bases from V and 8 from J; bases not matched to a gene: 10. CDR1 SGHDT and CDR2 YYEEEE come from the germline V gene. This CDR3 contains 15 residues. The CDR3 sequence is CASSFFRDRVTGYTF. In DNA, the CDR3 is TGTGCCAGCAGCTTTTTCCGGGACAGGGTGACCGGCTACACCTTC.

The V call is TRBV7-2, the J call TRBJ2-1; the D is unclear. Germline V gene sequence: CDR1 SGHTA, CDR2 FQGNSA. The V and J ends lost 5 bases and 4 bases respectively, with 15 bases between them. The CDR3 sequence is 15 residues long. In DNA, the CDR3 is TGTGCCAGCAGCCGTAGGAGCCTATCTTACAATGAGCAGTTCTTC. Amino acid sequence: CASSRRSLSYNEQFF.

The CDR3 bases are TGTGCCAGCAGCTTCTCGGGACAGGGAGGAAATGAGCAGTTCTTC. As protein: CASSFSGQGGNEQFF. The rearrangement uses TRBV7-2 and TRBJ2-1; TRBD1 matches 9 bases. Germline CDR1 SGHTA, CDR2 FQGNSA. The V segment lost 3 bases and the J segment 7 bases; nucleotides outside the gene matches: 7. There are 15 residues in the CDR3.

The CDR3 region is CASSQERTVSGANVLTF. CDR3 DNA sequence: TGTGCCAGCAGCCAAGAACGGACAGTCTCTGGGGCCAACGTCCTGACTTTC. The genes are TRBV4-2 and TRBJ2-6, with a tentative D call TRBD1 (6 bases). Germline-derived CDR1 and CDR2 are LGHNA and YNFKEQ. The CDR3 extends over 17 amino acids. Trimming took off 0 bases at V and 0 bases at J, with 9 bases between the two ends.

This clone was recorded a few times. The J gene is TRBJ1-1, the V gene TRBV5-6, with TRBD1 as a possible D gene (6 bases). Germline V gene lookup returns CDR1 SGHDT and CDR2 YYEEEE. The CDR3 totals 15 residues. Trimming removed 0 bases at V and 4 bases at J, with 13 bases between. This CDR3 is CASSLVGQMSTEAFF. CDR3 coding DNA: TGTGCCAGCAGCTTGGTAGGACAGATGAGCACTGAAGCTTTCTTT.

The rearrangement links TRBV6-1 to TRBJ2-3, with D possibly being TRBD2 (6 bases). The CDR3 extends over 15 amino acids. V was trimmed by 8 bases and J by 0 bases, leaving 15 bases between them. Germline V gives CDR1 MNHNS, CDR2 SASEGT. As DNA, the CDR3 is TGTGCCAGCCGGCGGGACTGGACAAGCACAGATACGCAGTATTTT. Its translation is CASRRDWTSTDTQYF.

The chain has TRBV7-8 and TRBJ2-3, with D possibly TRBD1 on 5 matching bases. The length of the CDR3 is 16 residues. Germline CDR1 SGHVS, CDR2 FQNEAQ. V gave up 5 bases and J gave up 4 bases, with 19 bases separating them. In DNA, the CDR3 is TGTGCCAGCAGCAGTATATTCAGGGTCGGCGCAGATACGCAGTATTTT. As protein: CASSSIFRVGADTQYF.

The V call is TRBV11-3, the J call TRBJ2-3; the match to TRBD1 covers 8 bases. The germline V gene has CDR1 SGHNT and CDR2 YENEEA. The junction had 7 bases not matched to a gene; V was cut back by 5 bases and J by 3 bases. The CDR3 consists of 15 residues. The CDR3 spells CASSPRTGPTDTQYF. The CDR3 DNA follows: TGTGCCAGCAGCCCTCGGACAGGGCCTACAGATACGCAGTATTTT. Variable domain in full (rest from reference TRBV11-3 and TRBJ2-3): EAGVVQSPRYKIIEKKQPVAFWCNPISGHNTLYWYLQNLGQGPELLIRYENEEAVDDSQLPKDRFSAERLKGVDSTLKIQPAELGDSAVYLCASSPRTGPTDTQYFGPGTRLTVL.

The chain joins TRBV19 to TRBJ2-5; 12 bases match TRBD2. This CDR3 is built from 16 residues. Losses at the gene ends were 4 bases for V and 5 bases for J; bases not matched to a gene: 8. Looked up from germline, CDR1 is LNHDA and CDR2 is SQIVND (reference sequence). CDR3 sequence: CASSTILAGGGETQYF. The CDR3 DNA is TGTGCCAGTAGTACCATACTAGCGGGAGGCGGGGAGACCCAGTACTTC. Full variable domain (rest looked up from reference TRBV19 and TRBJ2-5): DGGITQSPKYLFRKEGQNVTLSCEQNLNHDAMYWYRQDPGQGLRLIYYSQIVNDFQKGDIAEGYSVSREKKESFPLTVTSAQKNPTAFYLCASSTILAGGGETQYFGPGTRLLVL.

The CDR3 sequence: CASSPSTGGHREQYF. The CDR3 region has the DNA TGTGCCAGCAGCCCCTCTACGGGGGGGCATCGGGAGCAGTACTTC. The rearrangement links TRBV5-4 to TRBJ2-7; 8 bases are a match to TRBD2. This CDR3 region has 15 residues. J lost 7 bases, V lost 4 bases, and 13 bases had no gene match. Germline-derived CDR1 and CDR2 are SGHNT and YYREEE (reference sequence).

V usage is TRBV5-1 and J usage is TRBJ2-7; weak D call: TRBD1 (5 bases). Trimming removed 0 bases at V and 1 base at J, with 8 bases between. The V gene's germline CDR1 is SGHRS and CDR2 YFSETQ. CDR3 length: 14 amino acids. The CDR3 nucleotides read TGCGCCAGCAGCTTGGCTACAGGATCCTACGAGCAGTACTTC. It yields the protein CASSLATGSYEQYF.

V gene TRBV6-5 combines with J gene TRBJ2-1; possible D gene TRBD2, 6 bases. The CDR3 extends over 14 amino acids. Trimming stripped 4 bases from V and 8 bases from J, with 15 bases between. The germline V gene has CDR1 MNHEY and CDR2 SVGAGI. CDR3 bases: TGTGCCAGCAGTTCCACGGGAGTTTACGATGAGCAGTTCTTC. Protein: CASSSTGVYDEQFF.

The J gene is TRBJ2-1, the V gene TRBV6-4; TRBD2 matches 7 bases. The CDR3 sequence is 16 residues long. The germline V gene has CDR1 MRHNA and CDR2 SNTAGT. Losses at the gene ends were 2 bases for V and 8 bases for J; bases not matched to a gene: 12. CDR3 coding DNA: TGTGCCAGCAGTGACGCTGGGGGGGTTGCGGTGGATGAGCAGTTCTTC. This sequence encodes CASSDAGGVAVDEQFF.

This rearrangement joins TRBV27 to TRBJ2-1; 10 bases fit TRBD1. The CDR3 is made up of 14 amino acids. In germline, CDR1 is MNHEY, CDR2 SMNVEV (reference sequence). Germline trimming cut 6 bases from V and 1 base from J; bases unmatched to any gene: 0. CDR3 DNA: TGTGCCAGCAGGGACAGGGGGTCCTACAATGAGCAGTTCTTC. Translated, it gives CASRDRGSYNEQFF.

The rearrangement links TRBV29-1 to TRBJ2-2, with TRBD2 matching 8 bases. V lost 3 bases to trimming and J lost 3 bases; unmatched junction nucleotides: 3. Germline loops: CDR1 SQVTM, CDR2 ANQGSEA. The CDR3 sequence is 14 residues long. In nucleotides, the CDR3 is TGCAGCGTTGACGGGGGGGATGACACCGGGGAGCTGTTTTTT. This codes for CSVDGGDDTGELFF.

As for this clone: This same CDR3 is encoded by further DNA sequences in the sample. The rearrangement links TRBV19 to TRBJ2-5, with 10 bases lining up with TRBD1. J lost 5 bases, V lost 6 bases, and 0 bases had no gene match. Looked up from germline, CDR1 is LNHDA and CDR2 is SQIVND (reference sequence). The CDR3 length is 12 residues. The CDR3 protein is CASRDRGETQYF. Here the CDR3 DNA reads TGTGCCAGTAGGGACAGGGGGGAGACCCAGTACTTC.

J is TRBJ1-1 and V is TRBV6-1; TRBD1 agrees at 7 bases. The V segment lost 6 bases and the J segment 11 bases; nucleotides outside the gene matches: 3. Germline V gene lookup returns CDR1 MNHNS and CDR2 SASEGT. This CDR3 region has 10 residues. CDR3 sequence reads: CASSLGQAFF. The CDR3 DNA reads as TGTGCCAGCAGCCTGGGACAGGCTTTCTTT.

This clone has more than one count but fewer than ten. This chain links TRBV29-1 with TRBJ2-2; 7 bases fit TRBD1. This CDR3 spans 14 amino acids. Germline V gives CDR1 SQVTM, CDR2 ANQGSEA. After removal of 6 bases from V and 2 bases from J, the junction contained 6 bases not matched to a gene. In DNA form, the CDR3 reads TGCAGCGTGAAACGACAGGGTAACACCGGGGAGCTGTTTTTT. It yields the protein CSVKRQGNTGELFF.

This sequence joins TRBV19 and TRBJ2-3; 9 positions match TRBD2. V dropped 1 base and J dropped 4; count of bases not matched to a gene: 0. The CDR3 totals 14 residues. Per the germline V gene, CDR1 is LNHDA and CDR2 is SQIVND (reference sequence). The CDR3 nucleotides are TGTGCCAGTAGTATAGGACTAGCGGCAGATACGCAGTATTTT. Its translation: CASSIGLAADTQYF. Using reference TRBV19 and TRBJ2-3 for the parts outside the CDR3, the full variable domain is DGGITQSPKYLFRKEGQNVTLSCEQNLNHDAMYWYRQDPGQGLRLIYYSQIVNDFQKGDIAEGYSVSREKKESFPLTVTSAQKNPTAFYLCASSIGLAADTQYFGPGTRLTVL.

This sequence joins TRBV6-6 and TRBJ1-1; 7 bases are a match to TRBD1. V shed 6 bases and J 5 bases; nucleotides not matched to a gene: 6. The CDR3 spans 13 residues. Germline V CDR1 and CDR2: MNHNY, SVGAGI (reference sequence). The CDR3 spells CASRSGQKTEAFF. The DNA for the CDR3 is TGTGCCAGCAGGTCGGGACAGAAGACTGAAGCTTTCTTT.

This clone was seen a handful of times. This chain joins TRBV5-6 and TRBJ2-7; weak D call: TRBD2 (6 bases). V was pared by 2 bases and J by 1 base, with 13 bases between. In germline, CDR1 is SGHDT, CDR2 YYEEEE. There are 15 residues in the CDR3. The CDR3 region is CASSFRDSSSYEQYV. Here the CDR3 DNA reads TGTGCCAGCAGCTTCCGGGACTCCTCATCCTACGAGCAGTACGTC.

The V and J genes are TRBV18 and TRBJ1-3; D remains ambiguous. Deletions cut 5 bases from V and 0 bases from J, with 11 bases between. The V gene's germline CDR1 is KGHSH and CDR2 LQKENI. The CDR3 is 15 amino acids. The CDR3 bases are TGTGCCAGCTCAATTGAGGGTTCCTCTGGAAACACCATATATTTT. Its protein product is CASSIEGSSGNTIYF.

CDR3 in amino acids: CASQGTGEEKLFF. CDR3 nucleotide sequence: TGTGCCAGCCAGGGGACAGGGGAGGAAAAACTGTTTTTT. This sequence joins TRBV6-1 and TRBJ1-4; 10 bases agree with TRBD1. The trim removed 8 bases at V and 8 bases at J, leaving 5 bases unmatched. Germline CDR1 and CDR2: MNHNS and SASEGT. This CDR3 spans 13 amino acids.

The V and J genes are TRBV2 and TRBJ2-5; D is unclear. The V end lost 0 bases, the J end lost 2 bases, and 7 bases lay between the germline ends. Germline loops: CDR1 SNHLY, CDR2 FYNNEI. CDR3 size: 14 residues. The CDR3 nucleotides are TGTGCCAGCAGTGAAGCCACAAATCAAGAGACCCAGTACTTC. Translation: CASSEATNQETQYF.